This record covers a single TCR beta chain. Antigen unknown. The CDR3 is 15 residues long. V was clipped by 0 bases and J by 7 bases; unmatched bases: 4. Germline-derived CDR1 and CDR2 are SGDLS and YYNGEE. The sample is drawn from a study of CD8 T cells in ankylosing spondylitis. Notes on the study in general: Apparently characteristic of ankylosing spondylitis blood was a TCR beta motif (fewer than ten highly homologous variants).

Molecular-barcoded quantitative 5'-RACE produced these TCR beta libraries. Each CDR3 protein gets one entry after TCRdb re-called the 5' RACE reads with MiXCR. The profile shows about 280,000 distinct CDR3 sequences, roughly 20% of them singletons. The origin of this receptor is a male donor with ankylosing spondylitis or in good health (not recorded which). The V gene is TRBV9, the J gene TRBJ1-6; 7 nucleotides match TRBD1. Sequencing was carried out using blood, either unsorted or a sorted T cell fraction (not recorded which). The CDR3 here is CASSVEGAGNSPLHF. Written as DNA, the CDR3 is TGTGCCAGCAGCGTAGAGGGGGCAGGGAATTCACCCCTCCACTTT. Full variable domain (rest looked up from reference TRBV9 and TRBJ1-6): DSGVTQTPKHLITATGQRVTLRCSPRSGDLSVYWYQQSLDQGLQFLIQYYNGEERAKGNILERFSAQQFPDLHSELNLSSLELGDSALYFCASSVEGAGNSPLHFGNGTRLTVT.